Following are 10 T cell receptor beta chains from one sample sequenced in a study of CD8+ T cells in alopecia areata. Extracted RNA was reverse transcribed, and the resulting cDNA served as sequencing template. Sequenced by immunoSEQ multiplex PCR; TCRdb stores in-frame clones only, minus some. Counted here are 150,000 to 200,000 clones, 58% occurring once; the ten biggest clones make up 15% to 20%. As to treatment: oral pan-JAK inhibitor, 5-10 mg twice daily. Sequences were derived from CD4+ T cells sorted from blood, sampled between weeks 55 and 65, from a patient treated with tofacitinib. The receptor set was obtained from a human donor with alopecia areata.

DNA of the CDR3: TGCAGCGCCAGGGTGACTGAAGCTTTCTTT. Residues: CSARVTEAFF. The chain links TRBV29-1 to TRBJ1-1; D perhaps matches TRBD1 (5 bases). Germline V gene sequence: CDR1 SQVTM, CDR2 ANQGSEA. With 7 bases removed from V and 5 bases from J, the gap between germline ends came to 8 bases. The CDR3 contains 10 residues. The variable domain in full, with the rest retrieved from reference TRBV29-1 and TRBJ1-1, is SAVISQKPSRDICQRGTSLTIQCQVDSQVTMMFWYRQQPGQSLTLIATANQGSEATYESGFVIDKFPISRPNLTFSTLTVSNMSPEDSSIYLCSARVTEAFFGQGTRLTVV.

This clone has only a few counts. This chain joins TRBV30 and TRBJ1-4, with TRBD1 as a possible D gene (5 bases). V dropped 0 bases and J dropped 6 bases, with 11 bases sitting between them. The CDR3 length is 14 residues. The V gene's germline CDR1 is GTSNPN and CDR2 SVGIG (reference sequence). The CDR3 sequence is CAWSVRGTDEKLFF. The CDR3 nucleotides read TGTGCCTGGAGTGTACGGGGGACGGATGAAAAACTGTTTTTT.

The rearrangement uses TRBV30 and TRBJ2-7; 9 bases align to TRBD1. Trimming took 5 bases from V and 2 from J; bases not matched to a gene: 4. This CDR3 has 13 residues. The germline gives CDR1 GTSNPN, CDR2 SVGIG (reference sequence). The CDR3 loop reads CAWDRDRAYEQYF. CDR3 DNA: TGTGCCTGGGACCGGGACAGGGCCTACGAGCAGTACTTC.

The chain is built from TRBV29-1 and TRBJ2-7; D unresolved. Looked up from germline, CDR1 is SQVTM and CDR2 is ANQGSEA. This CDR3 is 12 amino acids long. The germline V and J ends were trimmed by 6 bases and 2 bases, with 11 bases remaining between them. In DNA, the CDR3 is TGCAGCGTAAAACCCAGACCCTACGAGCAGTACTTC. It specifies CSVKPRPYEQYF.

This chain uses TRBV29-1 with TRBJ2-1; D possibly corresponds to TRBD2 (6 bases). Germline CDR1 reads SQVTM; CDR2 reads ANQGSEA. Between the trimmed V and J ends, which lost 2 bases and 10 bases, there was a span of 27 bases. The CDR3 loop spans 17 amino acids. The CDR3 loop is CSVELKFGGNLGWEQFF. In nucleotides, the CDR3 is TGCAGCGTTGAATTGAAGTTTGGAGGGAATCTAGGCTGGGAGCAGTTCTTC.

In DNA, the CDR3 is TGTGCCGGACGCCCGTACATGAACACTGAAGCTTTCTTT. This sequence encodes CAGRPYMNTEAFF. The V gene is TRBV30, the J gene TRBJ1-1; no reliable D call. Germline V gene lookup returns CDR1 GTSNPN and CDR2 SVGIG (reference sequence). V dropped 8 bases and J dropped 0 bases, with 13 bases sitting between them. This CDR3 has 13 amino acids.

V and J are TRBV7-3 and TRBJ2-3, with TRBD1 matching over 10 bases. Germline CDR1 SGHTA, CDR2 FQGTGA. The CDR3 runs to 18 residues. J was trimmed by 4 bases and V by 5 bases; bases with no gene match: 15. CDR3 bases: TGTGCCAGCAGCCTAATACCCCCGGGACAGGGGACTCCAGATACGCAGTATTTT. It is translated as CASSLIPPGQGTPDTQYF.

The V gene is TRBV6-9, the J gene TRBJ1-6; D call uncertain. Trimming cost V 8 bases and J 0 bases, with 17 bases left between them. The CDR3 consists of 17 residues. CDR1 MNHGY and CDR2 SVAAGI come from the germline V gene. CDR3 DNA: TGTGCCAGCGTTGGTTCAGGCAAGAGCTCCTATAATTCACCCCTCCACTTT. The encoded protein is CASVGSGKSSYNSPLHF.

Of note for this clone: Other DNA variants within this sample encode the same CDR3. The chain carries TRBV30 and TRBJ2-7; D is unresolved. CDR1 GTSNPN and CDR2 SVGIG come from the germline V gene (reference sequence). Deletions cut 0 bases from V and 3 bases from J, with 6 bases between. This CDR3 has 12 amino acids. CDR3 loop: CAWSVLGYEQYF. The CDR3 DNA reads as TGTGCCTGGAGTGTGTTGGGCTACGAGCAGTACTTC.

This clone was observed a handful of times. The rearrangement joins TRBV27 to TRBJ1-2; 7 bases line up with TRBD1. Trimming at V came to 4 bases and at J to 10 bases, leaving 6 bases not matched to a gene. Germline-derived CDR1 and CDR2 are MNHEY and SMNVEV (reference sequence). The CDR3 is 12 residues long. CDR3 sequence reads: CASSYRGGVYTF. The DNA of the CDR3 is TGTGCCAGCAGTTACCGAGGGGGCGTCTACACCTTC.